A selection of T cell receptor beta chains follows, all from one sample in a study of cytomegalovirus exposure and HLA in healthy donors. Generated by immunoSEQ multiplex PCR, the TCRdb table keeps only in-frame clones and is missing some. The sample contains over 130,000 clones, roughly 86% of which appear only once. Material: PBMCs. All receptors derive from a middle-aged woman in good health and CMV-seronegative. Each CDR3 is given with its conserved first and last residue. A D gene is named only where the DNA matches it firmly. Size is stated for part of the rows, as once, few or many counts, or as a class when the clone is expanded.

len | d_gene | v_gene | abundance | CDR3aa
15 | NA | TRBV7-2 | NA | CASSLGASYNEKLFF
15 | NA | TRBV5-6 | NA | CASRPKEGQRNEQFF
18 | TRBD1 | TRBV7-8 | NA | CASSLVPHPGQGDNEQFF
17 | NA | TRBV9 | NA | CASSVVPLADSYNEQFF
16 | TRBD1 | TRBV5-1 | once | CASSPPGQVNTGELFF
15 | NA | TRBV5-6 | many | CASSLGGQLYTEAFF
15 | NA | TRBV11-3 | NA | CASSPWTANSYGQYF
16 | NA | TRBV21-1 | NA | CASSKVGRGWKETQYF
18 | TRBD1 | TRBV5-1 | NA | CASSDGTGAWGNNSPLHF
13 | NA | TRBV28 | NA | CASSPGGRETQYF
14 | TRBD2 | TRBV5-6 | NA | CASGRLAGSDTQYF
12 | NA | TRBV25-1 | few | CASTKSNYGYTF
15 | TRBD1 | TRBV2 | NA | CASKEGQGANYGYTF
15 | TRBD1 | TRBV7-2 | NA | CASSAGTGGAQPQHF
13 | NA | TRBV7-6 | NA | CASSPSTSRGQYF
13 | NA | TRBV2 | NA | CASTGQYNSPLHF
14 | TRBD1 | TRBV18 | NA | CASSLGTGGDEQYF
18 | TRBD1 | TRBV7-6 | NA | CASSLRQGAGGTNEKLFF
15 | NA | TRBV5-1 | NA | CASSLEGGGSQPQHF
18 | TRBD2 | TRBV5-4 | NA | CASSRGGTSGRGVETQYF
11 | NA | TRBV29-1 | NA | CSAFTGSEQYF
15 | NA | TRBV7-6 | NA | CASSPSPSASQEQYF
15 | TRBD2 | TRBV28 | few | CASSPGTSGWYEQYF
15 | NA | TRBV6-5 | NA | CASSRDGGSSYEQYF
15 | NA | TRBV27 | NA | CASNLRGSNTGELFF
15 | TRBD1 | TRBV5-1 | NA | CASSLGTGGRETQYF
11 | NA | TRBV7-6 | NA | CATSQARGYTF
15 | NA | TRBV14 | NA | CASSQGGGALPEQFF
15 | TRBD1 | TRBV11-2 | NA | CASSSQTGTGNTIYF
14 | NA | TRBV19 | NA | CASSIPPAAYGYTF
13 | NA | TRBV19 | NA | CASSLDTLYEQYF
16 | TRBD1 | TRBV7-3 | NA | CASSHTTGKGTDTQYF
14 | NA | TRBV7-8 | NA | CASSLGQTRYEQYF
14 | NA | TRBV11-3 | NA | CASRGWASRDEQYF
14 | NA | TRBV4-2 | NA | CASSRGTSFFEQFF
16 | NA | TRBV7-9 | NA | CSSSLAAGGAGTEAFF
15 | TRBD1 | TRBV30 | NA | CAWRPPGTVNYGYTF
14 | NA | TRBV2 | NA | CASSVADSNQPQHF
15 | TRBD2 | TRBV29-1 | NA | CSVAGLAGPSYEQYF
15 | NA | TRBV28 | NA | CASSLGQGNYNEQFF
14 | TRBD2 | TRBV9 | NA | CASSPIAGSYEQYF
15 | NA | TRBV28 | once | CASSRGGTGNNEQFF
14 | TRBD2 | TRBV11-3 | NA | CASSSGLATGELFF
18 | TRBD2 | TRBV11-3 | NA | CASSFDPTSGGGTDTQYF
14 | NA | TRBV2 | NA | CASSVPWRDYEQYF